This T cell receptor beta chain derives from a study of shared clonotypes between healthy human individuals. TCRdb keeps only in-frame clones here, not all; method: immunoSEQ multiplex PCR. The sample yields 2 million to 2.5 million clones, just over 90% seen once. Germline V gives CDR1 MNHEY, CDR2 SVGAGI. J was trimmed by 4 bases and V by 6 bases; bases with no gene match: 6. The CDR3 has 14 residues. The sequencing sample was made of naive CD4+ T cells from PBMCs. Regarding subset: CD45RA+ positively selected. The chain links TRBV6-5 to TRBJ2-7; 10 bases agree with TRBD1. This receptor was identified in a man younger than 35 in good health. Some clones in this sample may be carry-over from other donors' samples. CDR3 loop: CASRTDRGRYEQYF. CDR3 bases: TGTGCCAGCAGAACCGACAGGGGGCGGTACGAGCAGTACTTC.